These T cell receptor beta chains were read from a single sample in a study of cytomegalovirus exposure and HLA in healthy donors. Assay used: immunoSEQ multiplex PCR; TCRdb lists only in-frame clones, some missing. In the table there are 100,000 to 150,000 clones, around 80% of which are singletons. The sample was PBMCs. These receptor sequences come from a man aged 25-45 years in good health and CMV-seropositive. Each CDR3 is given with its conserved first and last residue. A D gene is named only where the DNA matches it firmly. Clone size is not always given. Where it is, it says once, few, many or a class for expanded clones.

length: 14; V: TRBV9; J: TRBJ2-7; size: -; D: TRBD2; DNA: TGTGCCAGCAGCTCTCCTAGCGGTTATGGCGAGCAGTACTTC; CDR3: CASSSPSGYGEQYF
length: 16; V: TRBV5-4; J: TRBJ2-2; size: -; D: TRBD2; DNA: TGTGCCAGCACCCGGGCGGGAGGCCGGGACACCGGGGAGCTGTTTTTT; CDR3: CASTRAGGRDTGELFF
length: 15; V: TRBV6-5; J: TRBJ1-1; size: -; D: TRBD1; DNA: TGTGCCAGCAGCCCCCCGGGACAGACGAACACTGAAGCTTTCTTT; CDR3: CASSPPGQTNTEAFF
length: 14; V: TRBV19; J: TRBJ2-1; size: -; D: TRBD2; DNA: TGTGCCAGTCGCTCTAGCGGGAGATACAATGAGCAGTTCTTC; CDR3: CASRSSGRYNEQFF
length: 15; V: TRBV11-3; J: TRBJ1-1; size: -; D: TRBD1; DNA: TGTGCCAGCAGCGCAGAGACAGGGGAAAACACTGAAGCTTTCTTT; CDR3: CASSAETGENTEAFF
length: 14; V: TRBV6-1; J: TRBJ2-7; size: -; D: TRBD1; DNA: TGTGCCAGCAGCAGGACAGGGGGCGTCTACGAGCAGTACTTC; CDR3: CASSRTGGVYEQYF
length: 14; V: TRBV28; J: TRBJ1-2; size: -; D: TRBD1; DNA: TGTGCCAGCAGTACCGGGACAGGGGGCTTTGGCTACACCTTC; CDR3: CASSTGTGGFGYTF
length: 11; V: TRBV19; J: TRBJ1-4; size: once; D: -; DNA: TGTGCCAGTCGGAGAAATGAAAAACTGTTTTTT; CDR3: CASRRNEKLFF
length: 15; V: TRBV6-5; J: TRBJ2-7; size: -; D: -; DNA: TGTGCCAGCATAAGTGTCCCAGGCAACTTCTACGAGCAGTACTTC; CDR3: CASISVPGNFYEQYF
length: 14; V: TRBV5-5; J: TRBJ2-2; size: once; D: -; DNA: TGTGCCAGCAGCGAGGTCCTTAACACCGGGGAGCTGTTTTTT; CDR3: CASSEVLNTGELFF
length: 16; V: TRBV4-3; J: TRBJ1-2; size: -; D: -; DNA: TGCGCCAGCAGCCAAGATAGTCACGGGGGGAACTATGGCTACACCTTC; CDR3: CASSQDSHGGNYGYTF
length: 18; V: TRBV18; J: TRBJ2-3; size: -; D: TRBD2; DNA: TGTGCCAGCTCACCACTCTGGGCTAGCGGGAGTTCTGGAGATACGCAGTATTTT; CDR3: CASSPLWASGSSGDTQYF
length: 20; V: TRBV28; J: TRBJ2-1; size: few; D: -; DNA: TGTGCCAGCAGTTTATCTCTTATAAGGGAGTACCAGAGCTCCTACAATGAGCAGTTCTTC; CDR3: CASSLSLIREYQSSYNEQFF